The present entry profiles one T cell receptor (beta chain) with its context. What this receptor recognizes is not known. No clone much larger than this one lies a single base away; base qualities are absent. The library was generated by the immunoSEQ multiplex PCR assay. The multiplex PCR relied on a mix of 60 forward primers for TCR Vbeta segments and 13 reverse primers for TCR Jbeta segments. The CDR3 region of rearranged TCR beta genes was amplified from genomic DNA with a multiplex PCR assay. The Illumina HiSeq System was used to sequence the amplified TCR beta libraries as 87-base-pair reads. The authors' pipeline ran thus. In a later analysis, tens of millions of unique TCR beta chains were counted across the 650 to 750 repertoires, and about 9.9 million of these chains were shared by at least two donors. Raw reads were error-corrected and collapsed into unique sequences by a nearest-neighbor algorithm in which closely related sequences were merged to remove PCR and sequencing errors. V, D and J gene segments were assigned by aligning CDR3 sequences to IMGT reference sequences. For a sequence to be retained, a match of at least six nucleotides was required to both a V gene segment and a J gene segment. A rearrangement counted as productive if the CDR3 had no stop codons and remained in frame with V and J, and every other rearrangement counted as non-productive. Following IMGT convention, CDR3 was defined as the stretch from the second conserved V-encoded cysteine to the conserved J-encoded phenylalanine. Sequences without an unambiguous match to a single V gene segment were excluded from the earlier analysis of several hundred of the donors. An earlier analysis of a few hundred of the donors called V segments functional above 56.7% productive rearrangements and segregating when the between-donor standard deviation exceeded 5%. A statistical classification framework was built to diagnose cytomegalovirus status from the catalog of TCR beta chain sequences. In a later analysis, TCR nucleotide sequences were compared against IMGT/GENE-DB human TR gene sequences so that V and J genes could be assigned. In a later analysis, CDR3 sequences and most-parsimonious VDJ recombination scenarios were assigned using the TCRdist pipeline. In a later analysis, every TCR beta chain was defined by the combination of its CDR3 amino acid sequence and its V-gene family, and reads without a unique V-gene family were dropped. As a way to deal with suspected cross-contamination and a sequencing artifact, a later analysis dropped under 600 nucleotide sequences that were highly shared and had low generation probability. In a later analysis, a clonal expansion index was calculated for each public chain from normalized within-repertoire ranks of inferred template counts. In a later analysis, generation probabilities were computed with a VDJ recombination model fitted to out-of-frame rearrangements, and the resulting probabilities were checked against IGoR. In a later analysis, hypergeometric tests were used to score TCR-TCR, TCR-HLA and TCR-CMV co-occurrence, with a repertoire-size bias correction applied to TCR pairs. False discovery rates were estimated in a later analysis by permuting HLA or CMV assignments 20 times. In a later analysis, co-occurring TCRs were grouped using DBSCAN, and TCRdist sequence similarity was added for clustering within HLA-allele-positive subsets. Co-occurrence clustering excluded repertoires with fewer than 30,000 or more than 120,000 public chains, plus five with anomalous nucleotide sharing. TCRdb took over this immuneACCESS table, retaining in-frame rearrangements with V and J assigned. Such tables are incomplete; in checked studies, under half of the missing clones stem from an unresolved V gene, and the remainder is unexplained. V, J and clone size are those of that table, while D and trimming were read from the DNA. The sample profile shows some 150,000 clones; about 9.1% of them were found once. The leading ten clones occupy about 7.5% of the sample.

In total, 600 or so healthy bone marrow donors made up the cohort. All cohort members were sampled while nominally healthy, although unrecorded immune exposures were likely present. The donor was CMV seropositive and was included in the group of 290 or so seropositive cohort members. Each donor provided a peripheral blood sample, and peripheral blood mononuclear cells were used for TCR beta sequencing. Genomic DNA extraction from the blood cell samples was performed with the Qiagen DNeasy Blood Extraction Kit. V is pared back by 0 bases and J by 1 base, with 10 bases lying between the germline termini. Counted from cysteine to phenylalanine, this CDR3 has 15 amino acids. The retained sequence is limited to the CDR3, 45 bases, with the frame set at the first base. The germline V gene supplies CDR1 SGHDT and CDR2 YYEEEE. This record comes from a study of cytomegalovirus exposure and HLA in healthy donors (TCRdb year 2017). Background for the entire study: In an earlier analysis of roughly 500 of the donors, 250 to 350 Gb of sequence data and just under 120 million unique TCR beta sequences from roughly 190 million T cells were reported. The number of typed donors differed by locus: roughly 620-630 for A, B, C, DRB1 and DQB1; approximately 520 for DQA1; some 590 for DPA1; and about 450 for DPB1. Rather than drawing on any new phenotypic data, the later analysis identified candidate immune exposures from TCR beta sequences and the way those sequences occurred across donors. Using immunosequencing, the study profiled T cell repertoires from around 670 subjects and related those repertoires to cytomegalovirus serostatus. HLA typing included class I and class II loci at four-digit resolution. Among the 398 genotyped donors, more than 70% belonged to the genetic ancestry cluster associated with self-reported Caucasian donors. On average, 235,054 unique TCR beta nucleotide sequences were sequenced per donor among fewer than 500 genotyped donors of the cohort, with 15% to 20% of those sequences being non-productive. High-throughput TCR immunosequencing, statistical association of individual TCRs with disease status, and machine learning were combined to predict cytomegalovirus infection status. In a later genetic analysis, genome-wide SNP genotypes for about three fifths of the roughly 670 donors were used, and that subset was treated as a discovery cohort. The study aimed to test whether signatures of past pathogen exposure could be identified by cataloging public T cell receptors. Besides the first cohort of approximately 670 subjects, a separate validation cohort made up of 120 different subjects was used. All discovery cohort repertoires had been generated using a single sequencing platform. Donor age, sex, ethnicity and CMV serostatus were compiled together with the repertoire data. An earlier analysis of some 600 of the donors applied high-throughput TCR beta sequencing to assess whether each TCR beta V gene segment acted as functional or pseudogenic. Four or five DR-DQ haplotypes were handled as single units for association and clustering, since linkage in the cohort was strong. About 280 gigabases of sequencing data and 75 million to 85 million unique TCR sequences made up an early release that covered roughly 670 HLA-typed donors. A later analysis re-examined previously published TCR beta repertoires from over 500 donors and added high-resolution HLA genotyping to investigate patterns of TCR occurrence.

Beyond this particular receptor, the publication reports: In a later analysis, TCR association rates were found to vary across HLA loci, with the most associated TCRs seen for DRB1 alleles and the fewest for HLA-C alleles. A further reported finding was that TCR beta sequences accurately predicted the HLA-A and HLA-B alleles for most subjects in the first cohort. The study listed approximately 150 TCR beta chains as associated with cytomegalovirus. Because HLA typing was missing for some donors at each locus, association tests included only the typed subset. Strong co-occurrence of HLA alleles, especially DR and DQ, made assigning TCR associations to individual alleles difficult. Compared with the approximately 720-donor mean, donors in an Asian-associated ancestry cluster had fewer N-insertions in productive TCRs, according to a later genetic analysis. Correlated functional status among segregating V segments might be attributable to linkage disequilibrium, but an unknown experimental factor could not be ruled out. The presence/absence analyses assumed that sequencing depth was roughly uniform across donors, and that assumption may not be true. In a later analysis, most CMV-associated TCR beta chains were found to appear HLA-restricted, with HLA associations seemingly driven largely by CMV exposure. The sequencing pipeline was judged likely to have produced a cluster of highly shared sequence variants as a technical artifact. A later genetic analysis associated a missense DCLRE1C variant with V-gene and J-gene trimming of TCR beta chains, and an independent cohort replicated the association. The cohort was sequenced for TCR beta chains only, and without alpha or paired-chain data the features that could be detected were limited. According to the authors, the approach could potentially be generalized to other disease states and immunological phenotypes. Seventeen rarely observed V segments, including chromosome 9 orphons, were excluded from the earlier analysis of some 590 of the donors because counts were too low. In an earlier analysis of more than 450 of the donors, most TCR beta V segments were observed in productive rearrangements about 87% or about 30% of the time, broadly matching IMGT annotations. Because the 87-base-pair reads could not distinguish some IMGT-functional V segments, including TRBV6-2 and TRBV6-3, those segments were excluded. In a later analysis, several top co-occurrence clusters were reported to appear linked to parvovirus B19, influenza, CMV and Epstein-Barr virus. Most TCR sequences were observed very rarely across donors, whereas some public TCRs were present in many individuals. A few of the identified cytomegalovirus-associated TCR beta chains were confirmed in vitro to be specific for cytomegalovirus antigens. In a later analysis, HLA-associated TCR beta chains showed more clonal expansion and lower generation probabilities than non-associated chains that were equally common. In both the original and validation cohorts, the classifier was reported to diagnose cytomegalovirus status with high specificity and sensitivity. For the cohort, immune exposure information was limited to CMV serostatus. In a later analysis, about 17,000 TCR beta sequences were associated with specific HLA alleles at a false discovery rate of 0.05.

The receptor was isolated from a woman aged 40 to 50 in good health and CMV-seropositive. The rearrangement joined TRBV5-6 to TRBJ1-1, with the D segment identity uncertain. Sequencing was performed on PBMCs. The encoded CDR3 is CASSLVQPTNTEAFF. In nucleotides, the sequence is TGTGCCAGCAGCTTGGTACAGCCGACGAACACTGAAGCTTTCTTT.